This T cell receptor beta chain was recovered during a study of CD8+CD57+ T cells in acquired aplastic anemia. Study information: Sorted CD4+ and CD8+ cells gave an average of about 3.4 ug of DNA. General study findings and limits: Controls did not differ significantly from patients in CD8+ Simpson's diversity.

The template used for profiling TCR beta VDJ and CDR3 was genomic DNA. TCRdb reprocessed the reads with MiXCR, giving one entry per CDR3 protein. This sample carries some 130,000 distinct CDR3 sequences, about 48% of them seen once, and the ten largest clones take around 2.3%. In germline, CDR1 is MNHNS, CDR2 SASEGT. Trimming left V 6 bases short and J 6 bases short, with 15 bases between. The CDR3 runs 15 residues. This clonotype was seen many times. Its antigen is currently unknown. The chain employs TRBV6-1 and TRBJ1-6, with a tentative D call TRBD1 (6 bases). Sequenced sample: sorted CD4+, CD8+, or CD8+CD57+ T cells (not recorded which) from PBMCs. The TCR comes from a human donor in good health, serving as a control. CDR3 in amino acids: CASRPTGRLNSPLHF. Here the CDR3 DNA reads TGTGCCAGCAGGCCGACAGGACGACTTAATTCACCCCTCCACTTT.